This TCR beta chain was observed in a study of control samples from healthy donors and cancer patients. Produced via immunoSEQ multiplex PCR; TCRdb's table is partial and in-frame only. The table shows around 170,000 clones, with approximately 90% occurring only once. The CDR3 totals 14 residues. Germline V gene sequence: CDR1 LNHNV, CDR2 YYDKDF (reference sequence). V gave up 5 bases and J gave up 7 bases; unmatched junction bases: 7. This receptor was taken from a woman aged 25 to 45 in good health. Material: blood. The rearrangement uses TRBV15 and TRBJ1-2; the match to TRBD1 covers 10 bases. The CDR3 nucleotides read TGTGCCACCAGCGGCGTGGGACAGGGGAGTGGCTACACCTTC. It is translated as CATSGVGQGSGYTF.